Shown below are 25 T cell receptor beta chains from a single sample sequenced in a study of response to subunit inactivated influenza vaccine. TCRdb reanalysed the RT-PCR reads using MiXCR and keeps one entry per CDR3 protein. The data hold about 300,000 distinct CDR3 sequences, with roughly a fifth observed a single time. Sequences were derived from PBMCs from blood, sampled around 22 months after vaccination. The receptors here all came from a man aged 50 to 69 who received an inactivated influenza vaccine.

In this sample, this clonotype turned up a few times. The V and J genes are TRBV2 and TRBJ2-3; 7 bases match TRBD2. The CDR3 extends over 12 amino acids. The germline V gene encodes CDR1 SNHLY and CDR2 FYNNEI. The trim removed 8 bases at V and 3 bases at J, leaving 2 bases unmatched. The CDR3 sequence is CASWGGTDTQYF. CDR3 bases: TGTGCCAGCTGGGGGGGGACAGATACGCAGTATTTT.

The rearrangement joins TRBV7-2 to TRBJ1-2, with a possible D match to TRBD1 (6 bases). The germline gives CDR1 SGHTA, CDR2 FQGNSA. The V end was cut by 1 base, the J end by 3 bases, with 12 bases between. CDR3 length: 15 residues. CDR3 protein: CASSLDTGWDYGYTF. CDR3 DNA: TGTGCCAGCAGCTTAGATACAGGGTGGGACTATGGCTACACCTTC.

There are a few counts of this clonotype. The chain links TRBV7-2 to TRBJ2-2; D unresolved. CDR1 and CDR2 (germline): SGHTA, FQGNSA. V was cut by 5 bases and J by 4 bases, with 11 bases left in between. This CDR3 is built from 14 residues. The CDR3 sequence: CASSPLRPTGELFF. The CDR3 DNA is TGTGCCAGCAGCCCTTTGCGACCCACCGGGGAGCTGTTTTTT.

The chain carries TRBV21-1 and TRBJ1-5; TRBD1 is the table's D call and was not checked against the DNA. TRBV21-1 is flagged as a pseudogene. This CDR3 is built from 17 residues. The CDR3 DNA follows: TGTGCCAGCAGCGCCTACTCCGGGACAGTTTTCAATCAGCCCCAGCATTTT. Amino acids: CASSAYSGTVFNQPQHF.

This clonotype was observed a few times. The chain joins TRBV6-6 to TRBJ2-1; D uncertain. The CDR3 has 12 residues. Trimming pared 7 bases from V and 4 bases from J, leaving 8 bases between. The germline CDR1 and CDR2 sequences are MNHNY and SVGAGI (reference sequence). CDR3 amino acids: CASINRYNEQFF. The DNA for the CDR3 is TGTGCCAGCATAAATAGGTACAATGAGCAGTTCTTC.

V and J are TRBV21-1 and TRBJ2-4; the D call of TRBD1 is as the table states it, not checked on the DNA. TRBV21-1 represents a pseudogene. The CDR3 loop spans 13 amino acids. The CDR3 here is CASSPGRGNIQYF. CDR3 DNA: TGTGCCAGCAGCCCCGGACGGGGAAACATTCAGTACTTC.

This chain links TRBV5-4 with TRBJ2-7, with 10 bases identical to TRBD2. Germline assignment: CDR1 SGHNT and CDR2 YYREEE (reference sequence). Unmatched junction bases numbered 8, after V lost 1 base and J lost 7 bases. The CDR3 is 15 amino acids. CDR3 in DNA: TGTGCCAGCAGCTTGAGCCTAGCGGGAGCAAGTGAGCAGTACTTC. The encoded protein is CASSLSLAGASEQYF.

V usage is TRBV2 and J usage is TRBJ1-6; 8 bases line up with TRBD1. V lost 6 bases and J lost 5; bases outside the gene matches: 9. This CDR3 contains 16 residues. CDR1 is SNHLY, CDR2 FYNNEI, per germline. The CDR3, as DNA: TGTGCCAGCAGCGATAGAGGGACAGGCAATAATTCACCCCTCCACTTT. It specifies CASSDRGTGNNSPLHF.

The V gene is TRBV4-2, the J gene TRBJ2-7, with TRBD2 matching 12 bases. The CDR3 covers 17 residues. Unmatched junction bases numbered 10, after V lost 1 base and J lost 6 bases. Germline V gene sequence: CDR1 LGHNA, CDR2 YNFKEQ. CDR3 DNA: TGTGCCAGCAGCCAAGTTGAGCTAGCGGGGGGGCCAGGCGAGCAGTACTTC. This translates into CASSQVELAGGPGEQYF.

The chain recombines TRBV7-2 with TRBJ1-2, with D tentatively TRBD1 (5 bases). This CDR3 region has 14 residues. Trimming left V 5 bases short and J 2 bases short, with 12 bases between. Per germline, CDR1 SGHTA and CDR2 FQGNSA. This CDR3 is CASSRNGGNYGYTF. The CDR3 nucleotides read TGTGCCAGCAGCCGTAACGGGGGGAACTATGGCTACACCTTC.

The chain recombines TRBV23-1 with TRBJ2-7; D remains unclear. TRBV23-1 is assigned to the ORF class and has an uncertain function. The length of the CDR3 is 14 residues. Trimming removed 1 base at V and 1 base at J, with 8 bases between. CDR3: CASSQFPKSYEQYF. The CDR3 bases are TGCGCCAGCAGTCAATTTCCGAAGTCCTACGAGCAGTACTTC.

The gene calls are TRBV29-1 and TRBJ2-5, with D unresolved. Trimming removed 3 bases at V and 5 bases at J, with 10 bases between. This CDR3 comprises 12 residues. The V gene's germline CDR1 is SQVTM and CDR2 ANQGSEA. In DNA form, the CDR3 reads TGCAGCGTTGAGTCTCCTTGGGAGACCCAGTACTTC. It is translated as CSVESPWETQYF.

The chain carries TRBV28 and TRBJ1-5; a weak D match, TRBD1 (6 bases). This CDR3 has 15 residues. Trimming took 6 bases from V and 2 from J, leaving 14 bases between them. Germline assignment: CDR1 MDHEN and CDR2 SYDVKM. This CDR3 is CASSGQTIGNQPQHF. The CDR3 coding sequence is TGTGCCAGCAGCGGACAGACAATTGGCAATCAGCCCCAGCATTTT.

This clonotype was seen at least ten times. J is TRBJ1-4 and V is TRBV29-1, with 7 bases identical to TRBD1. This CDR3 region has 12 residues. In germline, CDR1 is SQVTM, CDR2 ANQGSEA. CDR3 nucleotides: TGCAGTGCAAACAGGGGCCCTGAAAAACTGTTTTTT. The encoded protein is CSANRGPEKLFF.

The chain combines TRBV6-2 or TRBV6-3 with TRBJ1-5, with D possibly TRBD1 on 6 matching bases. This CDR3 has 12 residues. V was trimmed by 7 bases and J by 4 bases, leaving 8 bases between them. Germline V gene sequence: CDR1 MNHEY, CDR2 SVGEGT. For the CDR3, the DNA is TGTGCCAGCAACCAGGGGAATCAGCCCCAGCATTTT. It translates to CASNQGNQPQHF.

V gene TRBV5-1 combines with J gene TRBJ2-1, with D unresolved. CDR1 and CDR2 (germline): SGHRS, YFSETQ. The V end was cut by 6 bases, the J end by 0 bases, with 10 bases between. This CDR3 has 14 residues. The CDR3 DNA reads as TGCGCCAGCAAAGACTCCACCTCCTACAATGAGCAGTTCTTC. This sequence encodes CASKDSTSYNEQFF. Using reference TRBV5-1 and TRBJ2-1 for the parts outside the CDR3, the full variable domain is KAGVTQTPRYLIKTRGQQVTLSCSPISGHRSVSWYQQTPGQGLQFLFEYFSETQRNKGNFPGRFSGRQFSNSRSEMNVSTLELGDSALYLCASKDSTSYNEQFFGPGTRLTVL.

This clonotype was recorded many times. This CDR3 is CASSLEFPGGSTF. CDR3 in DNA: TGTGCCAGCAGTTTAGAATTTCCAGGGGGCAGCACCTTC. V gene TRBV12-3 or TRBV12-4 combines with J gene TRBJ1-2, with 8 bases aligning to TRBD1. V dropped 1 base and J dropped 13; count of bases not matched to a gene: 8. The CDR3 has 13 amino acids.

This sequence joins TRBV28 and TRBJ2-1, with TRBD2 identical over 7 bases. CDR3 length equals 15 residues. The V gene's germline CDR1 is MDHEN and CDR2 SYDVKM. V dropped 7 bases and J dropped 7; count of bases not matched to a gene: 13. The CDR3 coding sequence is TGTGCCAGCATCCTGGCGGGAGTAGGTTCGAATGAGCAGTTCTTC. The encoded protein is CASILAGVGSNEQFF. The full variable domain, completed using reference TRBV28 and TRBJ2-1, is DVKVTQSSRYLVKRTGEKVFLECVQDMDHENMFWYRQDPGLGLRLIYFSYDVKMKEKGDIPEGYSVSREKKERFSLILESASTNQTSMYLCASILAGVGSNEQFFGPGTRLTVL.

This clonotype has a handful of counts. J is TRBJ2-3 and V is TRBV6-1; D may be TRBD1 (5 bases). This CDR3 is 16 amino acids long. Germline V CDR1 and CDR2: MNHNS, SASEGT. V lost 3 bases, J lost 0 bases, and 13 bases lay in between. CDR3 in amino acids: CASSELVGPSTDTQYF. CDR3 coding DNA: TGTGCCAGCAGTGAGCTAGTGGGGCCCAGCACAGATACGCAGTATTTT.

This clonotype showed up just a few times. A much larger clone lies a single base off, so this may be a read error. The J gene is TRBJ1-6, the V gene TRBV20-1; 7 bases match TRBD1. Trimming removed 7 bases from V and 7 bases from J; junction bases left unmatched: 7. The CDR3 consists of 13 residues. Germline CDR1 reads DFQATT; CDR2 reads SNEGSKA (reference sequence). The CDR3 reads CSVLGQTNSPLHF. The CDR3 bases are TGCAGTGTTTTGGGACAGACCAATTCACCCCTCCACTTT.

This clonotype showed up just a few times. The rearrangement links TRBV19 to TRBJ1-5, with unresolved D. The CDR3 is 13 amino acids. Trimming took off 3 bases at V and 10 bases at J, with 13 bases between the two ends. Germline lookup yields CDR1 LNHDA and CDR2 SQIVND (reference sequence). CDR3 residues: CASSINSLSPQHF. In nucleotides, the CDR3 is TGTGCCAGTAGTATTAACTCTCTCTCCCCCCAGCATTTT. Looking up the rest from reference TRBV19 and TRBJ1-5 gives the full variable domain: DGGITQSPKYLFRKEGQNVTLSCEQNLNHDAMYWYRQDPGQGLRLIYYSQIVNDFQKGDIAEGYSVSREKKESFPLTVTSAQKNPTAFYLCASSINSLSPQHFGDGTRLSIL.

This chain connects TRBV19 to TRBJ1-5; TRBD1 matches 7 bases. This CDR3 spans 16 amino acids. CDR1 is LNHDA, CDR2 SQIVND, per germline (reference sequence). With 3 bases clipped from V and 5 bases from J, the junction kept 10 bases outside the gene matches. Written as DNA, the CDR3 is TGTGCCAGTAGTATCCAACAGGGGATTGAGTATCAGCCCCAGCATTTT. This gives the protein CASSIQQGIEYQPQHF. The full variable domain, its missing parts supplied by reference TRBV19 and TRBJ1-5, is DGGITQSPKYLFRKEGQNVTLSCEQNLNHDAMYWYRQDPGQGLRLIYYSQIVNDFQKGDIAEGYSVSREKKESFPLTVTSAQKNPTAFYLCASSIQQGIEYQPQHFGDGTRLSIL.

J is TRBJ2-7 and V is TRBV2, with no clear D. The germline V gene encodes CDR1 SNHLY and CDR2 FYNNEI. The CDR3 has 13 amino acids. V was trimmed by 3 bases and J by 3 bases, leaving 9 bases between them. CDR3 coding DNA: TGTGCCAGCAGTGAGCTACAGATCTACGAGCAGTACTTC. It codes for CASSELQIYEQYF.

The chain is built from TRBV4-3 and TRBJ2-4; no reliable D call. The CDR3 runs to 16 residues. V was pared by 0 bases and J by 3 bases, with 12 bases between. Germline CDR1 is LGHNA and CDR2 is YSLEER. The CDR3 DNA follows: TGCGCCAGCAGCCAAGATTTTATCGTTGGCAAAAACATTCAGTACTTC. Its protein is CASSQDFIVGKNIQYF.

This clonotype was seen a few times. CDR3 loop: CASSYLSSDYGYTF. In DNA form, the CDR3 reads TGTGCCAGCAGTTATCTGAGTTCGGACTATGGCTACACCTTC. V is TRBV6-5 and J is TRBJ1-2, with unresolved D. Germline lookup yields CDR1 MNHEY and CDR2 SVGAGI. The CDR3 extends over 14 amino acids. V was clipped by 3 bases and J by 3 bases, with 11 bases between them.